The 15 T cell receptor beta chains given below trace back to one sample, sequenced in a study of beta chain features in type 1 diabetes. These receptors' antigens are unknown. General observations from the study: Significant though moderate, a shortening of TCRB CDR3s appeared in all four CD4+ subsets of Type 1 diabetes patients.

The sequenced template was cDNA made from the entire isolated RNA. The data were produced by immunoSEQ multiplex PCR, yet TCRdb's version contains in-frame clones alone and is incomplete. The sample contains about 700,000 clones, about an eighth of which appear only once. Sequencing was done on a sample of naive CD4+ T cells from blood. Receptors originate from a young man with type 1 diabetes.

V and J are TRBV11-1 and TRBJ2-7, with D maybe TRBD1 (5 bases). There are 13 residues in the CDR3. Germline loops: CDR1 SGHAT, CDR2 FQDESV (reference sequence). V gave up 3 bases and J gave up 1 base, with 7 bases separating them. CDR3 sequence: CASSFRQSYEQYF. In DNA form, the CDR3 reads TGTGCCAGCAGCTTTCGACAGTCCTACGAGCAGTACTTC.

V is TRBV7-9 and J is TRBJ2-7; D may be TRBD1 or TRBD2 (6 bases each). The CDR3 sequence is 14 residues long. V shed 1 base and J shed 3 bases, with 10 bases lying between them. Germline V gives CDR1 SEHNR, CDR2 FQNEAQ (reference sequence). The CDR3 sequence: CASSLEQGGYEQYF. The CDR3 DNA reads as TGTGCCAGCAGCTTAGAACAGGGAGGCTACGAGCAGTACTTC.

This clone appeared a few times. The chain employs TRBV30 and TRBJ1-1; weak D call: TRBD1 (5 bases). There are 14 residues in the CDR3. The germline V gene has CDR1 GTSNPN and CDR2 SVGIG (reference sequence). V was clipped by 2 bases and J by 1 base, with 11 bases between them. CDR3 in amino acids: CAWSSWGANTEAFF. As DNA, the CDR3 is TGTGCCTGGAGTTCTTGGGGCGCGAACACTGAAGCTTTCTTT.

This clone was recorded a few times. The chain employs TRBV28 and TRBJ2-6; D may be TRBD2 (5 bases). This CDR3 has 15 residues. Germline-derived CDR1 and CDR2 are MDHEN and SYDVKM. V was trimmed by 2 bases and J by 1 base, leaving 6 bases between them. The CDR3 bases are TGTGCCAGCAGTTTAGAGGGATCTGGGGCCAACGTCCTGACTTTC. Translated, it gives CASSLEGSGANVLTF.

The V gene is TRBV5-4, the J gene TRBJ2-3, with no clear D. Trimming left V 3 bases short and J 0 bases short, with 11 bases between. Per the germline V gene, CDR1 is SGHNT and CDR2 is YYREEE (reference sequence). The CDR3 is made up of 15 amino acids. The CDR3 protein is CASSYLGFSTDTQYF. CDR3 DNA sequence: TGTGCCAGCAGCTACTTAGGGTTTAGCACAGATACGCAGTATTTT.

The chain uses TRBV10-3 and TRBJ2-6, with 7 positions matching TRBD1. Looked up from germline, CDR1 is ENHRY and CDR2 is SYGVKD. Trimming at V came to 3 bases and at J to 2 bases, leaving 4 bases not matched to a gene. This CDR3 has 16 amino acids. CDR3 in DNA: TGTGCCATCAGTGAACAGGGGTCAGCTGGGGCCAACGTCCTGACTTTC. Translated, it gives CAISEQGSAGANVLTF.

The chain is built from TRBV20-1 and TRBJ1-1; D gene ambiguous. Trimming cost V 7 bases and J 5 bases, with 11 bases left between them. The CDR3 has 11 amino acids. Germline V lookup: CDR1 DFQATT, CDR2 SNEGSKA (reference sequence). DNA for the CDR3: TGCAGTGTAGGGATTGAAACTGAAGCTTTCTTT. This encodes CSVGIETEAFF.

The chain combines TRBV7-2 with TRBJ1-3; D gene ambiguous. This CDR3 comprises 12 residues. The germline CDR1 and CDR2 sequences are SGHTA and FQGNSA. V was shortened by 5 bases and J by 4 bases, with 6 bases between the two germline ends. This CDR3 reads CASSPHGNTIYF. The CDR3 DNA is TGTGCCAGCAGCCCCCACGGAAACACCATATATTTT.

This clone came up a few times. The chain combines TRBV10-3 with TRBJ1-1, with a tentative D call TRBD1 (5 bases). The CDR3 has 14 amino acids. Germline CDR1 and CDR2: ENHRY and SYGVKD. Trimming removed 11 bases at V and 4 bases at J, with 20 bases between. The CDR3 coding sequence is TGTGCCGCCTCCCCGGGGGGAAGAACCACTGAAGCTTTCTTT. Protein product: CAASPGGRTTEAFF.

The chain has TRBV6-5 and TRBJ2-5; TRBD2 is a possible D gene (5 bases). Germline V gene lookup returns CDR1 MNHEY and CDR2 SVGAGI. This CDR3 has 15 amino acids. Trimming pared 3 bases from V and 5 bases from J, leaving 16 bases between. The CDR3 coding sequence is TGTGCCAGCAGTTATGACCGCGGGCAAGGGGAGACCCAGTACTTC. Its translation is CASSYDRGQGETQYF.

The chain has TRBV11-3 and TRBJ2-7; D not resolved. Germline loops: CDR1 SGHNT, CDR2 YENEEA. The CDR3 contains 14 residues. V lost 5 bases to trimming and J lost 0 bases, with 11 bases between them. The CDR3 reads CASSNSVSSYEQYF. In DNA form, the CDR3 reads TGTGCCAGCAGCAACAGTGTGAGCTCCTACGAGCAGTACTTC.

This clone appeared a few times. The same CDR3 is also encoded by other DNA sequences in this sample. The J gene is TRBJ2-7, the V gene TRBV5-1; D uncertain. The CDR3 covers 12 residues. V was clipped by 0 bases and J by 3 bases, with 4 bases between them. Germline V CDR1 and CDR2: SGHRS, YFSETQ. In nucleotides, the CDR3 is TGCGCCAGCAGCTTGGAGAGCTACGAGCAGTACTTC. Its protein is CASSLESYEQYF.

This clone was counted only a few times. The chain is built from TRBV11-1 and TRBJ1-1; D ambiguous. V was pared by 0 bases and J by 2 bases, with 7 bases between. CDR3 size: 14 residues. Germline CDR1 SGHAT, CDR2 FQDESV (reference sequence). The DNA of the CDR3 is TGTGCCAGCAGCTTAGCCCCGGCAAACACTGAAGCTTTCTTT. Protein: CASSLAPANTEAFF.

This clone has only a few counts. V and J are TRBV4-1 and TRBJ2-5, with D perhaps TRBD1 (6 bases). V lost 4 bases and J lost 3, with 15 bases in between. Looked up from germline, CDR1 is MGHRA and CDR2 is YSYEKL. The CDR3 consists of 15 residues. This chain's CDR3 is CASSLGHSVEETQYF. The CDR3 region has the DNA TGCGCCAGCAGCCTGGGACATTCAGTAGAAGAGACCCAGTACTTC.

The V gene is TRBV20-1, the J gene TRBJ1-2; D is possibly TRBD1 (6 bases). The length of the CDR3 is 11 residues. CDR1 and CDR2 (germline): DFQATT, SNEGSKA (reference sequence). V shed 6 bases and J shed 10 bases, with 15 bases lying between them. CDR3 sequence (DNA): TGCAGTGCCAACAGGGAATTGTACTACACCTTC. It yields the protein CSANRELYYTF.